The text below deals with one TCR beta chain. Antigen unknown. Sample-barcoded 5' priming and a J-beta primer mix drove a second PCR of roughly 7 to 11 cycles. TCRdb passed the 5' RACE reads through MiXCR, listing each CDR3 protein once. The data contain about 1,500,000 distinct CDR3 sequences, around two fifths of them seen just once; the ten biggest clones take up approximately 7.9%. Caucasian, healthy and from Russia, the donors were aged between 6 and 90. Total RNA extracted from each sample amounted to at least 5 micrograms. In germline, CDR1 is DFQATT, CDR2 SNEGSKA (reference sequence). The V and J ends lost 0 bases and 6 bases respectively, with 14 bases between them. CDR3 length: 14 residues. The sample belongs to a study of blood T cells in healthy people across ages. Overall study results and limits: Not knowing donor CMV status may have confounded expanded clonotype changes. In these data, TCR beta diversity tracked strongly with naive T cell percentage.

The specimen sequenced was blood. This TCR derives from a woman aged 18-29 years in good health. The chain uses TRBV20-1 and TRBJ1-2; possibly TRBD1 for D (6 bases). As DNA, the CDR3 is TGCAGTGCTAGAGATCCGGGGGCACGAGATGGCTACACCTTC. Its protein is CSARDPGARDGYTF.